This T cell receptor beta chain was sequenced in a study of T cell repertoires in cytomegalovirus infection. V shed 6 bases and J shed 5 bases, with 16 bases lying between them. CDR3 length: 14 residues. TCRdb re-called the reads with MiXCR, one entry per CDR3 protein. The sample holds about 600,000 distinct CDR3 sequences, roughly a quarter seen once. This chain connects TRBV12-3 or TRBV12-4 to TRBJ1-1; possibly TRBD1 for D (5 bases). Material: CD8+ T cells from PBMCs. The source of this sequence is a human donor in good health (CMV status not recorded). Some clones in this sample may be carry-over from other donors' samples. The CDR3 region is CASRGARGGTEAFF. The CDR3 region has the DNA TGTGCCAGCAGAGGGGCCCGGGGCGGTACTGAAGCTTTCTTT.